This TCR beta chain was sequenced in a study of post-analysis software for immune sequencing data. Whole-study results and caveats: Higher frequency in patients than in controls was seen for several TRBV segments, with TRBV5-6, TRBV5-1 and TRBV20-1 among them.

Libraries were made from TCR beta cDNA, and they carried unique molecular identifiers. TCRdb fed the PCR reads into MiXCR, producing one record per CDR3 protein. The sample shows fewer than 900,000 distinct CDR3 sequences, more than 45% of them seen only once. The V gene's germline CDR1 is LGHNA and CDR2 YSLEER. This CDR3 spans 14 amino acids. V gave up 0 bases and J gave up 5 bases, with 9 bases separating them. Turning to this clonotype: Its antigen remains unknown.

The TCR was taken from a girl aged 10-17 years with multiple sclerosis. Specimen: blood. The rearrangement joins TRBV4-3 to TRBJ2-3, with D maybe TRBD2 (5 bases). CDR3 nucleotide sequence: TGCGCCAGCAGCCAAGATGGCGGGTTAGATACGCAGTATTTT. Residues: CASSQDGGLDTQYF.